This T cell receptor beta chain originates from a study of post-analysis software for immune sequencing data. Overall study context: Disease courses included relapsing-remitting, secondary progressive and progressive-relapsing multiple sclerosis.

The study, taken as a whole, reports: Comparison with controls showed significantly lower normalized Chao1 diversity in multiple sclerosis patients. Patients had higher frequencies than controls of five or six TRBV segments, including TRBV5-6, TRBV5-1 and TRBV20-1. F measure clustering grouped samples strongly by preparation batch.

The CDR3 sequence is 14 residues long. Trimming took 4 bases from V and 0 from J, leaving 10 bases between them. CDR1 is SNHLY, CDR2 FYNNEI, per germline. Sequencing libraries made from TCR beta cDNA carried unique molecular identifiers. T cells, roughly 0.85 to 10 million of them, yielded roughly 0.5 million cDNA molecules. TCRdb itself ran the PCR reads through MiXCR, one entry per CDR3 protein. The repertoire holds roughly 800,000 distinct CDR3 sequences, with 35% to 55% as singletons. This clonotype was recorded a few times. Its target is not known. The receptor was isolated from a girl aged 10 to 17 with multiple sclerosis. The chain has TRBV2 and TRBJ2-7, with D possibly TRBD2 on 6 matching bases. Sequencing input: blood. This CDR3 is CASSVGGNSYEQYF. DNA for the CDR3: TGTGCCAGCAGTGTAGGAGGGAACTCCTACGAGCAGTACTTC.